The rows below give T cell receptor beta chains drawn from one sample of a study of blood T cell repertoires in COVID-19. The method was immunoSEQ multiplex PCR; TCRdb's version includes in-frame clones alone and lacks a portion of them. Of 130,000 or so clones listed, approximately 90% are singletons. Sample: peripheral blood. The receptors shown here come from a man in his sixties with COVID-19, enrolled during active disease. The CDR3 runs from the conserved cysteine through the conserved F or W. The D gene is left open where the match is weak. Clone size appears in some rows only: once, few, many, or a class for an expanded clone.

v_call,d_call,clone_size,j_call,cdr3_nt,cdr3_aa
TRBV25-1,TRBD1,-,TRBJ1-5,TGTGCCAGCAGACAGGGGTCAGGGTCCCAGCATTTT,CASRQGSGSQHF
TRBV7-9,-,-,TRBJ2-5,TGTGCCAGCAGCTTAGTAGTAGCCAGGGGATTCCAAGAGACCCAGTACTTC,CASSLVVARGFQETQYF
TRBV7-2,TRBD1,-,TRBJ2-2,TGTGCCAGCAGCCCGAGGACAGGTGGCACCGGGGAGCTGTTTTTT,CASSPRTGGTGELFF
TRBV24-1,-,-,TRBJ2-1,TGTGCCACCAGTGACATTAGCGATTCCGGGGAGCAGTTCTTC,CATSDISDSGEQFF
TRBV6-2/TRBV6-3,-,-,TRBJ1-5,TGTGCCAGCAGTTACTCCCCGGGACACTTTAGCAATCAGCCCCAGCATTTT,CASSYSPGHFSNQPQHF
TRBV25-1,-,-,TRBJ1-1,TGTGCCAGCAGTGATATAACAGGGCTGAACACTGAAGCTTTCTTT,CASSDITGLNTEAFF
TRBV6-6,-,few,TRBJ2-7,TGTGCCAGCAGTTATCAGGGAACCTCCTACGAGCAGTACTTC,CASSYQGTSYEQYF
TRBV27,-,-,TRBJ1-1,TGTGCCAGCAGTTTATGGGGTACAGGGAATGGCACTGAAGCTTTCTTT,CASSLWGTGNGTEAFF
TRBV10-1,TRBD1,-,TRBJ1-4,TGCGCCAGCAGTCCCGGGACAGGAGGTGAAAAACTGTTTTTT,CASSPGTGGEKLFF
TRBV3-1/TRBV3-2,-,once,TRBJ2-2,TGTGCCAGCAGCCCTACTAGGGGGAGTGGGACCGGGGAGCTGTTTTTT,CASSPTRGSGTGELFF
TRBV19,TRBD1,-,TRBJ1-6,TGTGCCAGCTCGGGACAGGGTACTAATTCACCCCTCCACTTT,CASSGQGTNSPLHF
TRBV6-2/TRBV6-3,-,-,TRBJ2-5,TGTGCCAGCAGTTACGATGCCGGGCAAGAGACCCAGTACTTC,CASSYDAGQETQYF
TRBV7-9,TRBD1,-,TRBJ2-2,TGTGCCAGCAGCCGGACAGGGAACACCGGGGAGCTGTTTTTT,CASSRTGNTGELFF
TRBV6-6,-,-,TRBJ1-3,TGTGCCAGCAGGCAGGGTTCTGGAAACACCATATATTTT,CASRQGSGNTIYF
TRBV5-3,-,once,TRBJ2-1,TGTGCCAGAAGCTGCACAGGGTACAATGAGCAGTTCTTC,CARSCTGYNEQFF
TRBV30,TRBD1,-,TRBJ2-1,TGTGCCTGGGACAGGGCCTCCTACAATGAGCAGTTCTTC,CAWDRASYNEQFF
TRBV12-5,TRBD2,-,TRBJ2-3,TGTGCTAGTGGTCCCGCCTTCGGACTAGCGGAGAAGACCACAGATACGCAGTATTTT,CASGPAFGLAEKTTDTQYF
TRBV11-2,TRBD1,-,TRBJ1-4,TGTGCCAGCCTGGGACAGGGCTCTAATGAAAAACTGTTTTTT,CASLGQGSNEKLFF
TRBV6-1,TRBD1,-,TRBJ1-1,TGTGCCAGCACCGTGGACAGGGGGGACACTGAAGCTTTCTTT,CASTVDRGDTEAFF
TRBV3-1/TRBV3-2,-,-,TRBJ2-1,TGTGCCAGCAGCGATATACAGGGGCAGTTCTTC,CASSDIQGQFF
TRBV15,-,few,TRBJ1-1,TGTGCCACCAGCAGAGATCGGGGGAACACTGAAGCTTTCTTT,CATSRDRGNTEAFF
TRBV14,-,-,TRBJ1-2,TGTGCCAGCAGCCAAGACTGGGCCTATGGCTACACCTTC,CASSQDWAYGYTF
TRBV3-1/TRBV3-2,TRBD1,-,TRBJ2-7,TGTGCCAGCAGCCGAAACAGGGGGCCTTACGAGCAGTACTTC,CASSRNRGPYEQYF
TRBV6-5,TRBD1,once,TRBJ2-1,TGTGCCAGCAGCCTCGGCCCAGGGGGCGGCAATGAGCAGTTCTTC,CASSLGPGGGNEQFF
TRBV6-2/TRBV6-3,-,-,TRBJ1-1,TGTGCCAGCAGTGATCGACAGACGAACACTGAAGCTTTCTTT,CASSDRQTNTEAFF
TRBV30,-,few,TRBJ1-5,TGTGCCTGGACCGAGGGAGGGGGAGGTAATCAGCCCCAGCATTTT,CAWTEGGGGNQPQHF
TRBV30,-,-,TRBJ2-5,TGTGCCTCCTTAATGGGCGAAGAGACCCAGTACTTC,CASLMGEETQYF
TRBV28,TRBD1,once,TRBJ2-5,TGTGCCAGCAGGACGGAAAGACAGGGCGAGACCCAGTACTTC,CASRTERQGETQYF
TRBV29-1,-,-,TRBJ1-2,TGCAGCGCCCCCGGGGGGGGTAGCGGCTACACCTTC,CSAPGGGSGYTF
TRBV30,-,few,TRBJ1-1,TGTGCCTGGAGTCGGATGGGTGGGCAAGCTTTCTTT,CAWSRMGGQAFF
TRBV5-6,TRBD1,-,TRBJ1-1,TGTGCCAGCAGCTCGGAGCAGCCAGGGGGTCGCGCTTTCTTT,CASSSEQPGGRAFF
TRBV18,TRBD1,-,TRBJ1-6,TGTGCCAGCCGAGGGGGCAGGGCTCGTAATTCACCCCTCCACTTT,CASRGGRARNSPLHF
TRBV19,-,-,TRBJ2-7,TGTGCCAGCAGTAGGGGCGATACCTACGAGCAGTACTTC,CASSRGDTYEQYF
TRBV9,-,-,TRBJ1-3,TGTGCCAGCAGCATTCTCTCTGGAAACACCATATATTTT,CASSILSGNTIYF
TRBV2,TRBD2,-,TRBJ2-1,TGTGCCAGCAGTGAAGCACTAGCGGCGACCTACAATGAGCAGTTCTTC,CASSEALAATYNEQFF
TRBV7-9,-,-,TRBJ2-6,TGTGCCAGCAGCTTAGCCCTAACGGGGGGCTTTGGGGCCAACGTCCTGACTTTC,CASSLALTGGFGANVLTF
TRBV3-1/TRBV3-2,-,-,TRBJ1-2,TGTGCCAGCAGCCAAAACCCGACGAGGGGCTACACCTTC,CASSQNPTRGYTF
TRBV6-5,-,-,TRBJ1-2,TGTGCCAGCAGTCAAACGGGAGGCTACACCTTC,CASSQTGGYTF
TRBV7-3,TRBD1,-,TRBJ1-2,TGTGCCAGCAGCTTCGACAGGGGTGCTGGCTACACCTTC,CASSFDRGAGYTF
TRBV27,-,-,TRBJ2-4,TGTGCCAGCAGTTATAGGGGGAAAAACATTCAGTACTTC,CASSYRGKNIQYF
TRBV27,-,-,TRBJ1-4,TGTGCCAGCAGTTTAAGGGGGTCGACTAATGAAAAACTGTTTTTT,CASSLRGSTNEKLFF
TRBV29-1,-,-,TRBJ1-1,TGCAGCGTTTATACTATGAACACTGAAGCTTTCTTT,CSVYTMNTEAFF
TRBV11-2,TRBD1,once,TRBJ2-2,TGTGCCAGCAGCCAGGACAGGACCGGGGAGCTGTTTTTT,CASSQDRTGELFF
TRBV28,TRBD2,-,TRBJ2-5,TGTGCCAGCAGTCTGGGTGGGACTAGCGGGGGTCTCCAAGAGACCCAGTACTTC,CASSLGGTSGGLQETQYF
TRBV18,TRBD1,-,TRBJ1-2,TGTGCCAGCTCCGCAAAGGCAGGGGGCGGACGATATGGCTACACCTTC,CASSAKAGGGRYGYTF
TRBV6-2/TRBV6-3,-,-,TRBJ1-1,TGTGCCAGCAGTTACTCGAGGCGGGCGAGCACTGAAGCTTTCTTT,CASSYSRRASTEAFF
TRBV13,TRBD2,-,TRBJ2-2,TGTGCCAGCAGCTCTAGCGGGGGATTCACCGGGGAGCTGTTTTTT,CASSSSGGFTGELFF
TRBV5-1,TRBD1,-,TRBJ1-6,TGCGCCAGCAGCTTGGGGACAGGAGATAATTCACCCCTCCACTTT,CASSLGTGDNSPLHF
TRBV18,-,-,TRBJ1-1,TGTGCCAGCTCGCTCCCTGGGGCAGGAGCTTTCTTT,CASSLPGAGAFF
TRBV4-2,TRBD2,-,TRBJ2-1,TGTGCCAGCAGCCCACTAGCGGGGGCCTACAATGAGCAGTTCTTC,CASSPLAGAYNEQFF
TRBV5-8,-,-,TRBJ1-3,TGTGCCAGCAGGCCCATCGACAGGTCTGGAAACACCATATATTTT,CASRPIDRSGNTIYF
TRBV2,-,-,TRBJ1-6,TGTGCCAGCACGAGCTCCTATAATTCACCCCTCCACTTT,CASTSSYNSPLHF
TRBV28,-,-,TRBJ1-4,TGTGCCAGCTCCTACTACGGGGAGGGGGAAAAACTGTTTTTT,CASSYYGEGEKLFF
TRBV24-1,TRBD1,-,TRBJ2-5,TGTGCCACCAGTTCCCCCCAGGACAGGACCATCCGAGAGACCCAGTACTTC,CATSSPQDRTIRETQYF
TRBV6-5,TRBD1,-,TRBJ1-2,TGTGCCAGCAGCCTATTTTCCAGGGGGCGAGGCTACACCTTC,CASSLFSRGRGYTF
TRBV27,TRBD1,-,TRBJ1-6,TGTGCCAGTAGGGGACAGTATAATTCACCCCTCCACTTT,CASRGQYNSPLHF
TRBV7-9,TRBD2,-,TRBJ2-7,TGTGCCAGCAGCTTAAATCCGGGGGGGGAAGGGGGAGGCGAGCAGTACTTC,CASSLNPGGEGGGEQYF